This TCR beta chain is from a study of cytomegalovirus exposure and HLA in healthy donors. Whole-study results and caveats: Under in vitro conditions, three CMV-associated chains were confirmed as specific for CMV antigens. One later analysis reportedly identified an Asian-associated ancestry cluster that showed fewer N-insertions than the approximately 700-donor mean.

Donors sampled were nominally healthy, though unrecorded immune exposures were likely. Germline CDR1 reads SEHNR; CDR2 reads FQNEAQ (reference sequence). This CDR3 contains 14 residues. The V and J ends lost 6 bases and 2 bases, in that order; junction bases with no gene match: 4. A note on this clone: Its antigen is undetermined.

Primers for the PCR totalled 60 Vbeta and 13 Jbeta. TCRdb's table, derived via immunoSEQ multiplex PCR, lists solely in-frame clones and lacks some. The sample shows about 100,000 clones, and 0.45% to 0.6% sits with its ten largest clones. The sequenced sample was PBMCs. The clonotype was recovered from a man aged 50-60 years in good health and CMV-seronegative. The chain employs TRBV7-9 and TRBJ2-7; 10 positions match TRBD2. The CDR3 sequence: CASSRLAGAYEQYF. CDR3 sequence (DNA): TGTGCCAGCAGTCGACTAGCGGGCGCCTACGAGCAGTACTTC.